One and the same sample provided the 25 T cell receptor beta chains below, sequenced in a study of cytomegalovirus exposure and HLA in healthy donors. It was with 60 Vbeta and 13 Jbeta primers that the PCR ran. Produced via immunoSEQ multiplex PCR; TCRdb's table is partial and in-frame only. The sample lists about 170,000 clones; roughly 80% were seen once. Sequenced: PBMCs. These receptors all come from a male donor in good health and CMV-seronegative.

This clone was observed a single time. This rearrangement joins TRBV5-6 to TRBJ2-7; D perhaps matches TRBD2 (5 bases). Germline V gene sequence: CDR1 SGHDT, CDR2 YYEEEE. Trimming pared 0 bases from V and 0 bases from J, leaving 7 bases between. This CDR3 has 14 residues. DNA of the CDR3: TGTGCCAGCAGCTTGGGAGGGATCTCCTACGAGCAGTACTTC. Protein: CASSLGGISYEQYF.

The V gene is TRBV4-2, the J gene TRBJ2-6; TRBD1 might be the D (6 bases). CDR3 size: 20 residues. Germline CDR1 and CDR2: LGHNA and YNFKEQ. The V gene lost 1 base and the J gene lost 2 bases, with 21 bases spanning the gap. CDR3 protein: CASSQVGLGHTSAGANVLTF. The CDR3 nucleotides are TGTGCCAGCAGCCAAGTGGGCCTGGGACATACCTCTGCTGGGGCCAACGTCCTGACTTTC.

The chain joins TRBV28 to TRBJ2-3, with 7 bases aligning to TRBD2. V lost 10 bases, J lost 4 bases, and 5 bases stayed unmatched. The length of the CDR3 is 12 residues. Germline loops: CDR1 MDHEN, CDR2 SYDVKM. The CDR3 DNA reads as TGTGCCACAGTGGCGGGGGCAGATACGCAGTATTTT. It translates to CATVAGADTQYF.

The rearrangement links TRBV4-3 to TRBJ1-1; no reliable D call. Germline CDR1 is LGHNA and CDR2 is YSLEER. The ends were cut back, 0 bases at V and 1 base at J, with 6 bases in the middle. The CDR3 totals 14 residues. The DNA for the CDR3 is TGCGCCAGCAGCCAAGAGTACAGGAACACTGAAGCTTTCTTT. As protein: CASSQEYRNTEAFF.

This clone was seen a few times. The chain links TRBV4-3 to TRBJ2-7; maybe TRBD2 (6 bases). This CDR3 is built from 16 residues. V was clipped by 0 bases and J by 1 base, with 13 bases between them. In germline, CDR1 is LGHNA, CDR2 YSLEER. DNA for the CDR3: TGCGCCAGCAGCCAAGATTTGGCAGGGAGGTCCTACGAGCAGTACTTC. Translated: CASSQDLAGRSYEQYF.

This sequence joins TRBV19 and TRBJ1-2; weak D call: TRBD1 (5 bases). This CDR3 contains 14 residues. Germline V lookup: CDR1 LNHDA, CDR2 SQIVND (reference sequence). Trimming cost V 7 bases and J 0 bases, with 12 bases left between them. The CDR3, as DNA: TGTGCCAGTACACGGGGGTCTACTAACTATGGCTACACCTTC. Translation gives CASTRGSTNYGYTF. Complete variable domain (other parts from reference TRBV19 and TRBJ1-2): DGGITQSPKYLFRKEGQNVTLSCEQNLNHDAMYWYRQDPGQGLRLIYYSQIVNDFQKGDIAEGYSVSREKKESFPLTVTSAQKNPTAFYLCASTRGSTNYGYTFGSGTRLTVV.

The chain links TRBV28 to TRBJ2-7, with D possibly being TRBD2 (7 bases). V lost 6 bases to trimming and J lost 2 bases, with 20 bases between them. The CDR3 sequence is 16 residues long. Germline V gene data show CDR1 as MDHEN and CDR2 as SYDVKM. The CDR3 loop reads CASSLPGGGGAYEQYF. Written as DNA, the CDR3 is TGTGCCAGCAGCCTCCCCGGGGGAGGGGGGGCCTACGAGCAGTACTTC. Based on the CDR3 plus reference TRBV28 and TRBJ2-7, the full variable domain is DVKVTQSSRYLVKRTGEKVFLECVQDMDHENMFWYRQDPGLGLRLIYFSYDVKMKEKGDIPEGYSVSREKKERFSLILESASTNQTSMYLCASSLPGGGGAYEQYFGPGTRLTVT.

The genes are TRBV27 and TRBJ1-1; no clear D gene. This CDR3 is 12 amino acids long. V was trimmed by 5 bases and J by 7 bases, leaving 11 bases between them. CDR1 and CDR2 (germline): MNHEY, SMNVEV (reference sequence). The CDR3, as DNA: TGTGCCAGCAGTCGTGGTATTAGTGAAGCTTTCTTT. Translated: CASSRGISEAFF.

This chain connects TRBV6-1 to TRBJ1-3; D gene ambiguous. The CDR3 has 14 amino acids. Germline V gene data show CDR1 as MNHNS and CDR2 as SASEGT. The V and J ends lost 7 bases and 4 bases respectively, with 14 bases between them. The CDR3 loop is CASNLGSFGNTIYF. The CDR3 DNA is TGTGCCAGCAATCTCGGGTCCTTCGGAAACACCATATATTTT.

The rearrangement uses TRBV7-9 and TRBJ2-7; TRBD1 matches at 9 bases. The CDR3 consists of 15 residues. The V segment lost 6 bases and the J segment 4 bases; nucleotides outside the gene matches: 10. The germline gives CDR1 SEHNR, CDR2 FQNEAQ (reference sequence). In DNA form, the CDR3 reads TGTGCCAGCAGTTCTACAGGGGGCTCAGGTTACGAGCAGTACTTC. It codes for CASSSTGGSGYEQYF.

This chain connects TRBV4-1 to TRBJ1-2; TRBD1 agrees at 10 bases. CDR3 length: 17 residues. Trimming removed 2 bases from V and 4 bases from J; junction bases left unmatched: 10. CDR1 and CDR2 (germline): MGHRA, YSYEKL. CDR3 nucleotides: TGCGCCAGCAGCCAAATCCCAAGGGACAGGGGCATCTATGGCTACACCTTC. Amino acid sequence: CASSQIPRDRGIYGYTF.

The V gene is TRBV5-8, the J gene TRBJ1-6; no firm D call. V gave up 4 bases and J gave up 0 bases, with 17 bases separating them. Germline CDR1 SGHTS, CDR2 YDEGEE. The CDR3 contains 18 residues. CDR3 loop: CASSPSRGSGSYNSPLHF. Written as DNA, the CDR3 is TGTGCCAGCAGCCCCTCGCGTGGGTCGGGCTCCTATAATTCACCCCTCCACTTT.

This chain links TRBV27 with TRBJ2-7, with TRBD1 matching over 8 bases. CDR3 size: 14 residues. CDR1 and CDR2 (germline): MNHEY, SMNVEV (reference sequence). V lost 4 bases to trimming and J lost 6 bases; unmatched junction nucleotides: 8. The chain's CDR3 is CASSSTGDLSEQYF. The CDR3 nucleotides are TGTGCCAGCAGTTCGACAGGGGATTTGTCCGAGCAGTACTTC.

This chain links TRBV4-3 with TRBJ2-7, with 7 bases lining up with TRBD1. The CDR3 contains 15 residues. V dropped 1 base and J dropped 2; count of bases not matched to a gene: 5. From germline, CDR1 is LGHNA and CDR2 YSLEER. CDR3 residues: CASSQGFTGAYEQYF. The CDR3, as DNA: TGCGCCAGCAGCCAAGGCTTTACAGGGGCCTACGAGCAGTACTTC.

The V and J genes are TRBV2 and TRBJ2-7; TRBD1 matches 7 bases. V gave up 5 bases and J gave up 5 bases; unmatched junction bases: 12. This CDR3 spans 15 amino acids. Germline CDR1 SNHLY, CDR2 FYNNEI. The CDR3 region has the DNA TGTGCCAGCAGTTTAAGACAGGGCCTTAACCACGAGCAGTACTTC. Amino acids: CASSLRQGLNHEQYF.

The J gene is TRBJ2-2, the V gene TRBV9; TRBD1 matches 7 bases. Trimming at V came to 4 bases and at J to 5 bases, leaving 8 bases not matched to a gene. This CDR3 has 15 residues. Germline V gene data show CDR1 as SGDLS and CDR2 as YYNGEE. CDR3 amino acids: CASSIRDRTTGELFF. The CDR3 DNA is TGTGCCAGCAGCATCAGGGACAGAACGACCGGGGAGCTGTTTTTT.

This rearrangement joins TRBV7-9 to TRBJ1-1; D gene ambiguous. This CDR3 contains 12 residues. V lost 4 bases to trimming and J lost 8 bases, with 11 bases between them. The V gene's germline CDR1 is SEHNR and CDR2 FQNEAQ (reference sequence). In DNA, the CDR3 is TGTGCCAGCAGCTCAGAGGGCACAGAAGCTTTCTTT. Translated: CASSSEGTEAFF.

The chain combines TRBV7-9 with TRBJ2-1, with TRBD2 identical over 15 bases. V shed 5 bases, J shed 10 bases, and the junction held 9 bases outside the gene matches. Per germline, CDR1 SEHNR and CDR2 FQNEAQ (reference sequence). The CDR3 spans 16 residues. CDR3 residues: CASSPSGTSGRIEQFF. The CDR3 DNA reads TGTGCCAGCAGCCCCAGCGGGACTAGCGGGAGGATAGAGCAGTTCTTC.

V and J are TRBV19 and TRBJ2-3, with TRBD2 matching over 9 bases. Per germline, CDR1 LNHDA and CDR2 SQIVND (reference sequence). The CDR3 runs 18 residues. V was clipped by 1 base and J by 1 base; unmatched bases: 9. The CDR3 sequence is CASSIASRAGGGTDTQYF. The CDR3, as DNA: TGTGCCAGTAGTATAGCATCCCGGGCGGGGGGGGGCACAGATACGCAGTATTTT.

V gene TRBV7-9 combines with J gene TRBJ1-5, with D uncertain. Germline V gene data show CDR1 as SEHNR and CDR2 as FQNEAQ (reference sequence). The germline V and J ends were trimmed by 5 bases and 4 bases, with 6 bases remaining between them. The CDR3 has 12 amino acids. Written as DNA, the CDR3 is TGTGCCAGCAGCCCCCTAAATCAGCCCCAGCATTTT. Amino acids: CASSPLNQPQHF.

This clone was picked up a small number of times. The CDR3 protein is CASSSQGATEAFF. The CDR3 DNA reads TGTGCCAGCAGTTCACAGGGGGCCACTGAAGCTTTCTTT. This chain connects TRBV2 to TRBJ1-1; 9 positions match TRBD1. Germline-derived CDR1 and CDR2 are SNHLY and FYNNEI. The CDR3 is made up of 13 amino acids. Losses at the gene ends were 5 bases for V and 4 bases for J; bases not matched to a gene: 2.

A single count supports this clone. The chain employs TRBV9 and TRBJ2-5; D possibly corresponds to TRBD2 (6 bases). In germline, CDR1 is SGDLS, CDR2 YYNGEE. The CDR3 totals 16 residues. Trimming removed 4 bases from V and 2 bases from J, with 18 bases in between. CDR3 sequence reads: CASSMGRSNTQETQYF. CDR3 DNA sequence: TGTGCCAGCAGCATGGGGAGGTCAAATACTCAAGAGACCCAGTACTTC.

This clone was seen just once. This rearrangement joins TRBV5-1 to TRBJ2-7; 7 nucleotides align to TRBD1. V dropped 3 bases and J dropped 1; count of bases not matched to a gene: 13. This CDR3 contains 17 residues. From germline, CDR1 is SGHRS and CDR2 YFSETQ. The CDR3 bases are TGCGCCAGCAGCTACCGGCCAGGACAGGAAAATTCCTACGAGCAGTACTTC. Its translation: CASSYRPGQENSYEQYF.

The chain links TRBV7-3 to TRBJ2-7; 9 bases are shared with TRBD1. The V gene end was trimmed by 4 bases and the J gene end by 4 bases; junction bases not matched to a gene: 11. In germline, CDR1 is SGHTA, CDR2 FQGTGA. There are 16 residues in the CDR3. CDR3 coding DNA: TGTGCCAGCAGCTCCTCAGGGGGGACAGGGAGATACGAGCAGTACTTC. Its protein product is CASSSSGGTGRYEQYF.

This chain links TRBV5-4 with TRBJ2-3; no firm D call. Germline assignment: CDR1 SGHNT and CDR2 YYREEE (reference sequence). CDR3 size: 16 residues. Trimming took off 1 base at V and 3 bases at J, with 15 bases between the two ends. The CDR3 sequence: CASSLSGRPTTDTQYF. The CDR3 DNA sequence: TGTGCCAGCAGCTTGTCAGGCAGGCCAACTACAGATACGCAGTATTTT. The complete variable domain, with remaining parts taken from reference TRBV5-4 and TRBJ2-3, reads ETGVTQSPTHLIKTRGQQVTLRCSSQSGHNTVSWYQQALGQGPQFIFQYYREEENGRGNFPPRFSGLQFPNYSSELNVNALELDDSALYLCASSLSGRPTTDTQYFGPGTRLTVL.